Presented here are 26 T cell receptor beta chains from one specimen sequenced in a study of T-cell reconstitution after alpha-beta-depleted transplantation in children. A library of TCRbeta sequences, prepared with unique molecular identifiers, was generated. TCRdb analysed the PCR reads with MiXCR anew, one entry per CDR3 protein. The sample gives about 120,000 distinct CDR3 sequences, 9% to 12% of which show up once; 6.5% to 9.5% is in the top ten. The sequences come from PBMCs from the stem cell graft donor, collected from the stem cell graft. The receptors come from a human donor who donated a stem cell graft to a child with acute lymphoblastic leukemia.

This clonotype was seen many times. The CDR3 DNA reads as TGTGCCAGCAGTTTGGGACAAATCCCCCAGCATTTT. Protein product: CASSLGQIPQHF. This chain connects TRBV12-3 or TRBV12-4 to TRBJ1-5; TRBD1 might be the D (6 bases). V lost 3 bases to trimming and J lost 10 bases, with 10 bases between them. The CDR3 runs to 12 residues.

This clonotype was found many times. The V and J genes are TRBV6-4 and TRBJ2-2; D gene unclear. Germline V gene data show CDR1 as MRHNA and CDR2 as SNTAGT. CDR3 length: 14 amino acids. Between the trimmed V and J ends, which lost 5 bases and 6 bases, there was a span of 13 bases. CDR3 loop: CASSSSSSAGELFF. The CDR3 nucleotides read TGTGCCAGCAGTTCGAGTTCATCCGCCGGGGAGCTGTTTTTT.

This clonotype came up many times. The chain recombines TRBV29-1 with TRBJ2-1; TRBD1 aligns across 7 bases. The CDR3 consists of 15 residues. Germline V gives CDR1 SQVTM, CDR2 ANQGSEA. The V segment lost 6 bases and the J segment 3 bases; nucleotides outside the gene matches: 11. The CDR3 DNA reads as TGCAGCGTGCGTACACCGGGACAGATCTACAATGAGCAGTTCTTC. It specifies CSVRTPGQIYNEQFF.

This clonotype was recorded many times. This chain connects TRBV20-1 to TRBJ2-5, with 8 bases matching TRBD2. Germline CDR1 DFQATT, CDR2 SNEGSKA (reference sequence). Germline trimming cut 0 bases from V and 5 bases from J; bases unmatched to any gene: 8. CDR3 length equals 15 residues. This CDR3 is CSARDPAGAEETQYF. The CDR3 coding sequence is TGCAGTGCTAGAGACCCAGCGGGAGCGGAGGAGACCCAGTACTTC.

This clonotype was found many times. This chain joins TRBV14 and TRBJ2-3; D may match TRBD1 or TRBD2 (5 bases each). The CDR3 extends over 15 amino acids. V lost 4 bases to trimming and J lost 1 base, with 12 bases between them. Germline CDR1 reads SGHDN; CDR2 reads FVKESK. The CDR3 sequence: CASSLAGAGTDTQYF. The CDR3 DNA is TGTGCCAGCAGCCTCGCCGGGGCTGGCACAGATACGCAGTATTTT. Full variable domain (remainder filled in from reference TRBV14 and TRBJ2-3): EAGVTQFPSHSVIEKGQTVTLRCDPISGHDNLYWYRRVMGKEIKFLLHFVKESKQDESGMPNNRFLAERTGGTYSTLKVQPAELEDSGVYFCASSLAGAGTDTQYFGPGTRLTVL.

This clonotype was detected ten times or more. The chain uses TRBV20-1 and TRBJ1-4; a possible D gene is TRBD1 (5 bases). Germline CDR1 is DFQATT and CDR2 is SNEGSKA (reference sequence). V was pared by 0 bases and J by 7 bases, with 12 bases between. This CDR3 has 14 amino acids. This chain's CDR3 is CSARDSRDGEKLFF. The CDR3 region has the DNA TGCAGTGCTAGAGATAGCAGGGACGGTGAAAAACTGTTTTTT.

This clonotype was seen many times. The gene calls are TRBV5-1 and TRBJ2-1; TRBD2 agrees at 7 bases. This CDR3 is 16 amino acids long. CDR1 SGHRS and CDR2 YFSETQ come from the germline V gene. V was clipped by 4 bases and J by 3 bases; unmatched bases: 10. CDR3 sequence (DNA): TGCGCCAGCAGCGGGAGGGCGGAACTACTCTACAATGAGCAGTTCTTC. It codes for CASSGRAELLYNEQFF.

There are many counts of this clonotype. The genes are TRBV5-5 and TRBJ2-2, with 7 bases fitting TRBD1. This CDR3 has 16 amino acids. Trimming at V came to 2 bases and at J to 0 bases, leaving 4 bases not matched to a gene. The germline V gene encodes CDR1 SGHKS and CDR2 YYEKEE (reference sequence). The CDR3 bases are TGTGCCAGCAGCTTACAGGGGCGGGCGAACACCGGGGAGCTGTTTTTT. It codes for CASSLQGRANTGELFF.

This clonotype appeared many times. Here the CDR3 DNA reads TGTGCCAGCAGTTACTCTGCGGTAGAGACCCAGTACTTC. Protein: CASSYSAVETQYF. The rearrangement uses TRBV6-6 and TRBJ2-5; D is uncertain. The CDR3 contains 13 residues. Germline V CDR1 and CDR2: MNHNY, SVGAGI (reference sequence). Trimming pared 0 bases from V and 4 bases from J, leaving 6 bases between.

This clonotype was observed many times. V usage is TRBV4-1 and J usage is TRBJ2-7; possible D gene TRBD1, 6 bases. Trimming shortened V by 3 bases and J by 0 bases, and 12 bases separated the two germline ends. The CDR3 consists of 15 residues. Germline V gene data show CDR1 as MGHRA and CDR2 as YSYEKL. The CDR3 here is CASSHEDSSSYEQYF. The CDR3 DNA sequence: TGCGCCAGCAGCCATGAGGACAGTTCCTCCTACGAGCAGTACTTC.

This clonotype has a count of ten or more. The chain recombines TRBV10-1 with TRBJ2-2; D remains unclear. With 4 bases removed from V and 3 bases from J, the gap between germline ends came to 9 bases. CDR3 size: 14 residues. The germline V gene encodes CDR1 WNHNN and CDR2 SYGVQD (reference sequence). CDR3 residues: CASSGPWDTGELFF. CDR3 nucleotide sequence: TGCGCCAGCAGTGGTCCATGGGACACCGGGGAGCTGTTTTTT.

This clonotype was seen repeatedly, ten times or more. The V gene is TRBV5-1, the J gene TRBJ1-6; the D is unclear. Trimming removed 0 bases at V and 8 bases at J, with 9 bases between. The CDR3 has 14 residues. Germline V gene lookup returns CDR1 SGHRS and CDR2 YFSETQ. DNA of the CDR3: TGCGCCAGCAGCTTGGGGGCGCAGGATTCACCCCTCCACTTT. Its translation is CASSLGAQDSPLHF.

This clonotype showed up many times. The rearrangement joins TRBV6-1 to TRBJ2-7; no reliable D call. From germline, CDR1 is MNHNS and CDR2 SASEGT. V was clipped by 8 bases and J by 2 bases, with 22 bases between them. There are 16 residues in the CDR3. The CDR3 DNA follows: TGTGCCAGCTTACCCCCAAACTTGGCTAGTACCTACGAGCAGTACTTC. It yields the protein CASLPPNLASTYEQYF.

As for this clonotype: A read error is possible here, since a much larger clone lies one base away. The chain is built from TRBV5-1 and TRBJ2-5; D may be TRBD1 (5 bases). The V gene lost 9 bases and the J gene lost 8 bases, with 20 bases spanning the gap. CDR1 SGHRS and CDR2 YFSETQ come from the germline V gene. The CDR3 extends over 13 amino acids. The CDR3 DNA follows: TGCGCCACCGGAAGGGGCCTAGGGGATACCCAGTACTTC. As protein: CATGRGLGDTQYF.

In this sample, this clonotype turned up many times. V is TRBV9 and J is TRBJ2-3, with D possibly being TRBD1 (6 bases). Per the germline V gene, CDR1 is SGDLS and CDR2 is YYNGEE. The CDR3 has 17 amino acids. Trimming cost V 5 bases and J 0 bases, with 19 bases left between them. CDR3 sequence (DNA): TGTGCCAGCAGTTCCGAGGGGGACGGTTCTAGCACAGATACGCAGTATTTT. Amino acids: CASSSEGDGSSTDTQYF. Full variable domain (outside the CDR3, taken from reference TRBV9 and TRBJ2-3): DSGVTQTPKHLITATGQRVTLRCSPRSGDLSVYWYQQSLDQGLQFLIQYYNGEERAKGNILERFSAQQFPDLHSELNLSSLELGDSALYFCASSSEGDGSSTDTQYFGPGTRLTVL.

This clonotype came up many times. This sequence joins TRBV5-1 and TRBJ1-1; D gene unclear. The CDR3 sequence is 13 residues long. Germline V CDR1 and CDR2: SGHRS, YFSETQ. V was pared by 1 base and J by 4 bases, with 8 bases between. CDR3 bases: TGCGCCAGCAGCTTGTTGGGGATCACTGAAGCTTTCTTT. Its protein product is CASSLLGITEAFF.

This clonotype was counted ten times or more. The gene calls are TRBV21-1 and TRBJ2-3; whether TRBD1, the table's D call, matches the DNA was not checked. TRBV21-1 is tagged as a pseudogene. CDR3 size: 16 residues. CDR3 in DNA: TGTGCCAGCACCCAAGAACCGGGACAGGGAACAGATACGCAGTATTTT. This sequence encodes CASTQEPGQGTDTQYF.

This clonotype was detected ten times or more. The chain employs TRBV20-1 and TRBJ2-1; 14 bases are a match to TRBD2. The CDR3 consists of 15 residues. Germline loops: CDR1 DFQATT, CDR2 SNEGSKA (reference sequence). With V trimmed by 1 base and J by 14 bases, 10 bases remained unmatched. In DNA form, the CDR3 reads TGCAGTGCTAGAGCCTCCGGGACTAGCGGGAGCTTGAAGTTCTTC. Protein sequence: CSARASGTSGSLKFF.

This clonotype has at least ten counts. The chain combines TRBV7-9 with TRBJ2-1, with 10 bases that match TRBD2. CDR3 length: 16 amino acids. The trim removed 6 bases at V and 5 bases at J, leaving 10 bases unmatched. Germline V CDR1 and CDR2: SEHNR, FQNEAQ (reference sequence). The DNA for the CDR3 is TGTGCCAGCAGTCTCTGGAGCGGGGGGGCTAACAATGAGCAGTTCTTC. Its translation: CASSLWSGGANNEQFF. Variable domain in full (rest from reference TRBV7-9 and TRBJ2-1): DTGVSQNPRHKITKRGQNVTFRCDPISEHNRLYWYRQTLGQGPEFLTYFQNEAQLEKSRLLSDRFSAERPKGSFSTLEIQRTEQGDSAMYLCASSLWSGGANNEQFFGPGTRLTVL.

This clonotype has at least ten counts. The chain couples TRBV7-2 to TRBJ2-7; 8 nucleotides align to TRBD2. After removal of 5 bases from V and 0 bases from J, the junction contained 9 bases not matched to a gene. Germline lookup yields CDR1 SGHTA and CDR2 FQGNSA. There are 16 residues in the CDR3. The CDR3 here is CASSTTSGGASYEQYF. The CDR3 nucleotides read TGTGCCAGCAGCACCACGAGCGGGGGAGCCTCCTACGAGCAGTACTTC.

This clonotype has at least ten counts. The rearrangement links TRBV18 to TRBJ1-4; 11 bases match TRBD1. CDR3 size: 15 residues. Germline CDR1 KGHSH, CDR2 LQKENI. J gave up 6 bases and V 3 bases, and 3 bases lay outside the gene matches. The CDR3 loop is CASSPPGQGDEKLFF. DNA for the CDR3: TGTGCCAGCTCACCCCCGGGACAGGGGGATGAAAAACTGTTTTTT.

This clonotype has at least ten counts. V gene TRBV5-8 combines with J gene TRBJ2-3; tentatively, D is TRBD2 (5 bases). This CDR3 contains 17 residues. V lost 5 bases to trimming and J lost 2 bases, with 21 bases between them. Germline V gene sequence: CDR1 SGHTS, CDR2 YDEGEE. This CDR3 is CASRSARSSLITDTQYF. CDR3 in DNA: TGTGCCAGCAGGTCAGCCCGGTCTAGCCTGATCACAGATACGCAGTATTTT.

This clonotype was observed many times. The chain employs TRBV27 and TRBJ2-7; a weak D match, TRBD1 (5 bases). V lost 2 bases and J 9 bases, leaving 17 bases between the germline ends. This CDR3 is built from 14 residues. Germline-derived CDR1 and CDR2 are MNHEY and SMNVEV (reference sequence). CDR3 sequence: CASSLIGRASRQYF. CDR3 bases: TGTGCCAGCAGTTTAATCGGCAGGGCATCTCGGCAGTACTTC.

This clonotype has at least ten counts. The chain uses TRBV12-3 or TRBV12-4 and TRBJ1-5; no clear D gene. This CDR3 has 15 amino acids. Trimming removed 3 bases at V and 0 bases at J, with 9 bases between. CDR3 protein: CASSFNSYSNQPQHF. The CDR3 nucleotides read TGTGCCAGCAGTTTCAACAGCTATAGCAATCAGCCCCAGCATTTT.

As for this clonotype: This may be a read error: a much more frequent sequence differs by one nucleotide. This chain connects TRBV4-1 to TRBJ2-1, with 16 bases identical to TRBD2. This CDR3 spans 18 amino acids. V shed 5 bases, J shed 12 bases, and the junction held 16 bases outside the gene matches. Germline-derived CDR1 and CDR2 are MGHRA and YSYEKL. The CDR3 DNA is TGCGCCAGCAGCAAAGGCCATCCCGGGACTAGCGGGAGGGCGGGGCAGTTCTTC. This gives the protein CASSKGHPGTSGRAGQFF.

This chain joins TRBV5-1 and TRBJ2-1; maybe TRBD2 (6 bases). The CDR3 consists of 16 residues. Germline V gives CDR1 SGHRS, CDR2 YFSETQ. The V end was cut by 4 bases, the J end by 7 bases, with 21 bases between. For the CDR3, the DNA is TGCGCCAGCAGCCTCCTGGGCGGGACGGAGGGTAATGAGCAGTTCTTC. It translates to CASSLLGGTEGNEQFF.